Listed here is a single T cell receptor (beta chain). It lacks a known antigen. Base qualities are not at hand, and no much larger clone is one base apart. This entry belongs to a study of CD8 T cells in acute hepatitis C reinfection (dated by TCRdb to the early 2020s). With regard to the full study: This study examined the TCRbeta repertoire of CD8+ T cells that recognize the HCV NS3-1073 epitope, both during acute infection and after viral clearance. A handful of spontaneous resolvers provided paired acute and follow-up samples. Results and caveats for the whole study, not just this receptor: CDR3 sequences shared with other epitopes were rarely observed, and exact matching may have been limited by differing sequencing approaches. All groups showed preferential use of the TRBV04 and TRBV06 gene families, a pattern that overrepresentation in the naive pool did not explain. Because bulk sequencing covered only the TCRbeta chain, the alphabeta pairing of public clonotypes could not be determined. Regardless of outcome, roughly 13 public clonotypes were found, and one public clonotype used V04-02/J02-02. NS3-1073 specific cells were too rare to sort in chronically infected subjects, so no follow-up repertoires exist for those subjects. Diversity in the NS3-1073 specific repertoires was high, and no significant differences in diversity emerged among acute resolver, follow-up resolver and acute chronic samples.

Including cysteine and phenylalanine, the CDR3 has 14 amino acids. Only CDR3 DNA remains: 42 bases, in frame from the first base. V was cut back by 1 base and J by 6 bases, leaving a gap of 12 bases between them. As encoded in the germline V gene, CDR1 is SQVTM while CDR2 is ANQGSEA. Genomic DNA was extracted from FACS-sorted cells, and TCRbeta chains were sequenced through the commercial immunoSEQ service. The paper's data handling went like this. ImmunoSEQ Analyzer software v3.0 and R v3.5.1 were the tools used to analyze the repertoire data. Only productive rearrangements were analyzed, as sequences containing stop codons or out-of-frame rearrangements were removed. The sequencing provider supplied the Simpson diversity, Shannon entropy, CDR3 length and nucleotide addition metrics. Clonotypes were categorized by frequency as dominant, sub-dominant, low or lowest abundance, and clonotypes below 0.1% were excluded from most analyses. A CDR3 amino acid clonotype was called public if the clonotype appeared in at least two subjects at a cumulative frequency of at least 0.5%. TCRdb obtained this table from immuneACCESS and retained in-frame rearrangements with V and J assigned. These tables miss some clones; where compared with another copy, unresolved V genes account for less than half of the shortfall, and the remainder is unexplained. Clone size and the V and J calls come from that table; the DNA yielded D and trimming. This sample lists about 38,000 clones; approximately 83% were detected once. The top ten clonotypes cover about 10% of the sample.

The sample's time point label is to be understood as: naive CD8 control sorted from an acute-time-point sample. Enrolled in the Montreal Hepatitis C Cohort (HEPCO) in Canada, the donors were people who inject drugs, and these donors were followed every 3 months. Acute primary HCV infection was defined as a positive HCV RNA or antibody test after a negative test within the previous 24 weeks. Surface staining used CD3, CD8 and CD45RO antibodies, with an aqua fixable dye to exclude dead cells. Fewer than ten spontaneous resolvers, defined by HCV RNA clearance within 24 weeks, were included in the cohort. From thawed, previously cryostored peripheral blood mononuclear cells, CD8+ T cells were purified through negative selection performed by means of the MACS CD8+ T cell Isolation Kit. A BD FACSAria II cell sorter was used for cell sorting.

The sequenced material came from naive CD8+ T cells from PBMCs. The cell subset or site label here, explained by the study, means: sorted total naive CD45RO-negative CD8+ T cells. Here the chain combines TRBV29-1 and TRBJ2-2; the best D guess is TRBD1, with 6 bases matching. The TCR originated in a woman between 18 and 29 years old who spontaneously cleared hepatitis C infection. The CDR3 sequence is CSVEVWDISGELFF. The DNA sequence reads TGCAGCGTTGAAGTTTGGGACATATCCGGGGAGCTGTTTTTT.